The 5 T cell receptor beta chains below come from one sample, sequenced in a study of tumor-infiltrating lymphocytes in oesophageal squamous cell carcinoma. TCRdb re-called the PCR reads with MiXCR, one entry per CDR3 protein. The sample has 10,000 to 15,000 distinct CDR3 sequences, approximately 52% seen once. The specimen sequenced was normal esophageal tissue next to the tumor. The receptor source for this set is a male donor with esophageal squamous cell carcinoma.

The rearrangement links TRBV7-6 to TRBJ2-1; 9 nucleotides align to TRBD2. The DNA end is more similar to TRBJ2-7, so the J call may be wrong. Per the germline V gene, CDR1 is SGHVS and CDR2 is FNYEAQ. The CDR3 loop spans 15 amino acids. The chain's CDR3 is CASSPEERGDYEQYF. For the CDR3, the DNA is TGTGCCAGCAGCCCGGAGGAGCGGGGGGACTACGAGCAGTACTTC.

The CDR3 spells CASSGDRGVKTQYF. In DNA, the CDR3 is TGTGCCAGCAGTGGGGACAGGGGAGTGAAGACCCAGTACTTC. The V gene is TRBV6-6, the J gene TRBJ2-5; TRBD1 aligns across 10 bases. The germline gives CDR1 MNHNY, CDR2 SVGAGI (reference sequence). This CDR3 is built from 14 residues. The trim removed 5 bases at V and 6 bases at J, leaving 6 bases unmatched.

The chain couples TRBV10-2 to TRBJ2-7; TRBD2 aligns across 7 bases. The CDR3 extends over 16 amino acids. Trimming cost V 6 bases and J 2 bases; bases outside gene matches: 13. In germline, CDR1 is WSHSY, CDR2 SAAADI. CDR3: CASSHRIMGGTYEQYF. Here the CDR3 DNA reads TGCGCCAGCAGCCACCGGATAATGGGAGGGACCTACGAGCAGTACTTC.

CDR3 amino acids: CASSLNLAFEQYF. The CDR3 DNA reads as TGTGCCAGCAGCTTAAATTTAGCTTTCGAGCAGTACTTC. This rearrangement joins TRBV7-2 to TRBJ2-4, with no clear D. With the DNA end fitting TRBJ2-7 better, the J assignment may be wrong. CDR3 length: 13 residues. Germline loops: CDR1 SGHTA, CDR2 FQGNSA.

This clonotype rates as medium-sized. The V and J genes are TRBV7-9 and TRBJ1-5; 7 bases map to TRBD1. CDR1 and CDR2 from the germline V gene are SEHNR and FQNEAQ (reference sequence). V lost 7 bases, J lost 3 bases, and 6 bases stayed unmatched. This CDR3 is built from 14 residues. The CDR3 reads CASTGDRDNQPQHF. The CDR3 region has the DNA TGTGCCAGCACCGGGGACAGAGACAATCAGCCCCAGCATTTT. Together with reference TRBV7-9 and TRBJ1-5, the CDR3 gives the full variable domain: DTGVSQNPRHKITKRGQNVTFRCDPISEHNRLYWYRQTLGQGPEFLTYFQNEAQLEKSRLLSDRFSAERPKGSFSTLEIQRTEQGDSAMYLCASTGDRDNQPQHFGDGTRLSIL.